This T cell receptor (beta chain) was sequenced in a study of T cell responses to AZD1222 COVID-19 vaccine. Background on the study: Pooled samples include second doses given at about 4 or 12 weeks. General observations from the study: Donors skewed white British and female; clonal diversity was possibly underestimated. Vaccination with two AZD1222 doses was followed by a rise in Spike-specific TCR breadth and depth.

Sequenced by immunoSEQ multiplex PCR; TCRdb stores in-frame clones only, minus some. This table has about 130,000 clones, about 87% appearing once. Trimming took off 10 bases at V and 6 bases at J, with 11 bases between the two ends. This CDR3 is 11 amino acids long. Germline CDR1 and CDR2: LNHDA and SQIVND (reference sequence). As regards this clone: Its antigen is not known.

The V and J genes are TRBV19 and TRBJ2-3; no reliable D call. The sample here was peripheral blood, taken on day 0 of AZD1222 vaccination. This TCR derives from an adult in good health. The CDR3 reads CATSAGDTQYF. CDR3 nucleotides: TGTGCCACCTCGGCCGGGGATACGCAGTATTTT.